The 31 T cell receptor beta chains listed next were all sequenced from one sample in a study of CD8 T cells in ankylosing spondylitis. TCRdb independently ran MiXCR on the 5' RACE reads; one entry per CDR3 protein. The sample carries just over 150,000 distinct CDR3 sequences, roughly 18% recorded once. Sequencing was performed on blood, either unsorted or a sorted T cell fraction (not recorded which). The source is a male donor with ankylosing spondylitis or in good health (not recorded which).

This chain connects TRBV5-1 to TRBJ2-2, with TRBD1 as a possible D gene (6 bases). Germline CDR1 reads SGHRS; CDR2 reads YFSETQ. This CDR3 has 14 amino acids. V shed 2 bases and J shed 5 bases, with 10 bases lying between them. The DNA of the CDR3 is TGCGCCAGCAGCTTCTGGACAGAGACCGGGGAGCTGTTTTTT. Protein sequence: CASSFWTETGELFF. The complete variable domain, with remaining parts taken from reference TRBV5-1 and TRBJ2-2, reads KAGVTQTPRYLIKTRGQQVTLSCSPISGHRSVSWYQQTPGQGLQFLFEYFSETQRNKGNFPGRFSGRQFSNSRSEMNVSTLELGDSALYLCASSFWTETGELFFGEGSRLTVL.

V is TRBV2 and J is TRBJ2-1, with a weak D call TRBD2 (6 bases). Trimming cost V 3 bases and J 12 bases, with 21 bases left between them. Germline lookup yields CDR1 SNHLY and CDR2 FYNNEI. The CDR3 extends over 15 amino acids. The CDR3 region is CASSDQRVGVFGQFF. Written as DNA, the CDR3 is TGTGCCAGCAGTGACCAGCGGGTAGGAGTATTTGGGCAGTTCTTC.

V usage is TRBV28 and J usage is TRBJ1-2; no clear D. The CDR3 runs 14 residues. In germline, CDR1 is MDHEN, CDR2 SYDVKM. V was pared by 4 bases and J by 8 bases, with 17 bases between. The CDR3 is CASSSRTGLSGYTF. Written as DNA, the CDR3 is TGTGCCAGCAGTTCCAGGACGGGGTTGTCCGGCTACACCTTC.

This clonotype came up many times. The J gene is TRBJ2-5, the V gene TRBV6-5, with D possibly called TRBD1 or TRBD2 (5 bases each). CDR3 length: 15 residues. Germline assignment: CDR1 MNHEY and CDR2 SVGAGI. V was clipped by 0 bases and J by 8 bases, with 16 bases between them. The CDR3 is CASSYSFQGPGTQYF. The CDR3 DNA is TGTGCCAGCAGTTACTCGTTCCAGGGACCAGGAACCCAGTACTTC.

This clonotype was detected ten times or more. This chain uses TRBV7-7 with TRBJ2-1, with TRBD2 matching over 11 bases. The CDR3 loop spans 16 amino acids. Germline CDR1 and CDR2: SSHAT and FNYEAQ (reference sequence). The V gene end was trimmed by 3 bases and the J gene end by 8 bases; junction bases not matched to a gene: 9. The DNA of the CDR3 is TGTGCCAGCAGCTTGAATATTGCTAGCGGGAGGTATGAGCAGTTCTTC. This encodes CASSLNIASGRYEQFF. Combining the CDR3 with reference TRBV7-7 and TRBJ2-1 gives the whole variable domain GAGVSQSPRYKVTKRGQDVTLRCDPISSHATLYWYQQALGQGPEFLTYFNYEAQPDKSGLPSDRFSAERPEGSISTLTIQRTEQRDSAMYRCASSLNIASGRYEQFFGPGTRLTVL.

The chain uses TRBV7-8 and TRBJ2-7, with TRBD1 matching over 9 bases. The germline V gene has CDR1 SGHVS and CDR2 FQNEAQ. This CDR3 is 15 amino acids long. With V trimmed by 2 bases and J by 0 bases, 2 bases remained unmatched. CDR3 sequence (DNA): TGTGCCAGCAGCTTACAGGGACAGGGCTCCTACGAGCAGTACTTC. The encoded protein is CASSLQGQGSYEQYF.

On this clonotype: The junction shows a germline mismatch at one end, possibly a read error. The chain employs TRBV20-1 and TRBJ2-2, with TRBD2 matching over 11 bases. The CDR3 contains 17 residues. Germline V gives CDR1 DFQATT, CDR2 SNEGSKA (reference sequence). The CDR3 region has the DNA TGCTGTGCTCGGAGGGGACTAGCGGAACCGAACACCGGGGAGCTGTTTTTT. Translation: CCARRGLAEPNTGELFF.

This clonotype showed up just a few times. The rearrangement joins TRBV20-1 to TRBJ2-5; 8 bases fit TRBD2. This CDR3 is 14 amino acids long. Germline-derived CDR1 and CDR2 are DFQATT and SNEGSKA (reference sequence). Losses at the gene ends were 1 base for V and 8 bases for J; bases not matched to a gene: 9. This CDR3 reads CSARAAGALDTQYF. CDR3 DNA: TGCAGTGCTAGAGCAGCGGGGGCGCTGGATACCCAGTACTTC.

The chain has TRBV20-1 and TRBJ2-2, with D perhaps TRBD2 (6 bases). CDR3 length: 15 amino acids. V dropped 5 bases and J dropped 2 bases, with 15 bases sitting between them. Germline values: CDR1 DFQATT, CDR2 SNEGSKA (reference sequence). The CDR3 region is CSAPRRGRNTGELFF. The DNA for the CDR3 is TGCAGTGCTCCTCGGAGGGGCCGAAACACCGGGGAGCTGTTTTTT.

This sequence joins TRBV20-1 and TRBJ2-2; 8 bases align to TRBD2. Germline values: CDR1 DFQATT, CDR2 SNEGSKA (reference sequence). CDR3 length: 14 amino acids. J lost 4 bases, V lost 6 bases, and 7 bases had no gene match. DNA of the CDR3: TGCAGTGCGCCCAAAGCGGGAGCCACCGGGGAGCTGTTTTTT. It is translated as CSAPKAGATGELFF.

The V gene is TRBV18, the J gene TRBJ2-3; unclear D gene. Germline V CDR1 and CDR2: KGHSH, LQKENI. V was trimmed by 3 bases and J by 4 bases, leaving 8 bases between them. The CDR3 length is 13 residues. Here the CDR3 reads CASSPGPADTQYF. The CDR3 region has the DNA TGTGCCAGCTCACCTGGCCCCGCAGATACGCAGTATTTT.

In this sample, this clonotype turned up a few times. V usage is TRBV7-6 and J usage is TRBJ2-7, with 10 nucleotides matching TRBD2. The V gene end was trimmed by 5 bases and the J gene end by 0 bases; junction bases not matched to a gene: 10. CDR1 and CDR2 from the germline V gene are SGHVS and FNYEAQ. This CDR3 spans 17 amino acids. As DNA, the CDR3 is TGTGCCAGCAGCCTAACCCCCGGGACTAGCGACTCCTACGAGCAGTACTTC. Its translation: CASSLTPGTSDSYEQYF.

This clonotype was counted ten times or more. The chain couples TRBV29-1 to TRBJ2-2; D is unresolved. The germline gives CDR1 SQVTM, CDR2 ANQGSEA. The CDR3 is made up of 15 amino acids. The V and J ends lost 7 bases and 3 bases respectively, with 18 bases between them. DNA for the CDR3: TGCAGCGCCCTAACTGATACCGTGGACACCGGGGAGCTGTTTTTT. Protein: CSALTDTVDTGELFF.

The chain is built from TRBV28 and TRBJ1-1, with a weak D call TRBD1 (6 bases). The germline CDR1 and CDR2 sequences are MDHEN and SYDVKM. The CDR3 length is 14 residues. Trimming took 6 bases from V and 4 from J, leaving 15 bases between them. In DNA, the CDR3 is TGTGCCAGCAGGCTACAGGGAGTTAGCACTGAAGCTTTCTTT. Its translation is CASRLQGVSTEAFF.

The chain links TRBV2 to TRBJ2-3; no clear D gene. The CDR3 sequence is 14 residues long. The V end was cut by 11 bases, the J end by 0 bases, with 15 bases between. Germline lookup yields CDR1 SNHLY and CDR2 FYNNEI. In DNA form, the CDR3 reads TGTGCCCACCAGGCTGGATTAAGCACAGATACGCAGTATTTT. Translation: CAHQAGLSTDTQYF. Drawing the rest from reference TRBV2 and TRBJ2-3, the complete variable domain is EPEVTQTPSHQVTQMGQEVILRCVPISNHLYFYWYRQILGQKVEFLVSFYNNEISEKSEIFDDQFSVERPDGSNFTLKIRSTKLEDSAMYFCAHQAGLSTDTQYFGPGTRLTVL.

This clonotype was counted between two and nine times. V is TRBV3-1 and J is TRBJ2-2, with 8 bases matching TRBD1. Germline CDR1 is LGHDT and CDR2 is YNNKEL (reference sequence). The V gene end was trimmed by 5 bases and the J gene end by 2 bases; junction bases not matched to a gene: 16. This CDR3 has 19 residues. CDR3 region: CASSRYRLQGARNTGELFF. CDR3 coding DNA: TGTGCCAGCAGCAGATATAGATTGCAGGGGGCGCGTAACACCGGGGAGCTGTTTTTT. The full variable domain, rest sourced from reference TRBV3-1 and TRBJ2-2, is DTAVSQTPKYLVTQMGNDKSIKCEQNLGHDTMYWYKQDSKKFLKIMFSYNNKELIINETVPNRFSPKSPDKAHLNLHINSLELGDSAVYFCASSRYRLQGARNTGELFFGEGSRLTVL.

In its sample, this clonotype was seen many times. DNA for the CDR3: TGCAGTGCTATACGGACAGGCTGGGGCTATGGCTACACCTTC. Translation gives CSAIRTGWGYGYTF. This rearrangement joins TRBV20-1 to TRBJ1-2; 7 bases fit TRBD1. J lost 4 bases, V lost 4 bases, and 9 bases had no gene match. The germline V gene has CDR1 DFQATT and CDR2 SNEGSKA (reference sequence). This CDR3 region has 14 residues.

This clonotype was seen many times. The gene calls are TRBV12-3 or TRBV12-4 and TRBJ1-5; 8 positions agree with TRBD1. This CDR3 spans 14 amino acids. Unmatched junction bases numbered 8, after V lost 10 bases and J lost 3 bases. The CDR3 nucleotides read TGTGCCACTCGGACAGGGAGTACCAATCAGCCCCAGCATTTT. Translation: CATRTGSTNQPQHF.

To note about this clonotype: A much larger clonotype is one base distant, so this may be a read error. The V and J genes are TRBV29-1 and TRBJ2-7; 7 bases line up with TRBD2. This CDR3 contains 14 residues. CDR1 is SQVTM, CDR2 ANQGSEA, per germline. The CDR3 region is CSVEEGGFSHEQYF. As DNA, the CDR3 is TGCAGCGTTGAAGAGGGGGGGTTCTCCCACGAGCAGTACTTC.

J is TRBJ1-2 and V is TRBV28, with 9 bases identical to TRBD1. The CDR3 is 14 amino acids. The ends lost 6 bases at V and 2 bases at J; junction bases unmatched: 4. Germline CDR1 reads MDHEN; CDR2 reads SYDVKM. Here the CDR3 DNA reads TGTGCCAGCAGCTTCGACAGGGGGAACTATGGCTACACCTTC. It specifies CASSFDRGNYGYTF.

There are a few counts of this clonotype. The chain employs TRBV10-3 and TRBJ1-3, with D hard to call. The CDR3 runs 12 residues. The germline V and J ends were trimmed by 6 bases and 0 bases, with 3 bases remaining between them. CDR1 is ENHRY and CDR2 is SYGVKD in the germline V gene. CDR3 bases: TGTGCCATCAGGGGCTCTGGAAACACCATATATTTT. It yields the protein CAIRGSGNTIYF.

This clonotype appeared a few times. The chain combines TRBV11-2 with TRBJ2-1, with D possibly TRBD2 on 5 matching bases. From germline, CDR1 is SGHAT and CDR2 FQNNGV. There are 15 residues in the CDR3. With 4 bases removed from V and 6 bases from J, the gap between germline ends came to 16 bases. CDR3 amino acids: CASSSPTRKANEQFF. CDR3 nucleotide sequence: TGTGCCAGCAGCTCCCCCACTAGAAAGGCCAATGAGCAGTTCTTC.

This clonotype occurred many times. This chain joins TRBV20-1 and TRBJ1-5; 7 nucleotides align to TRBD1. There are 14 residues in the CDR3. Germline CDR1 reads DFQATT; CDR2 reads SNEGSKA (reference sequence). With V trimmed by 5 bases and J by 1 base, 5 bases remained unmatched. CDR3 bases: TGCAGTGCTTTGGAGGGGGCAAGCAATCAGCCCCAGCATTTT. This translates into CSALEGASNQPQHF.

V and J are TRBV5-6 and TRBJ2-3; tentatively, D is TRBD1 (6 bases). The V and J ends lost 0 bases and 2 bases respectively, with 10 bases between them. Germline values: CDR1 SGHDT, CDR2 YYEEEE. CDR3 length: 15 amino acids. The CDR3 spells CASSLDRAYTDTQYF. The DNA of the CDR3 is TGTGCCAGCAGCTTGGACAGGGCGTACACAGATACGCAGTATTTT.

The rearrangement uses TRBV6-2 or TRBV6-3 and TRBJ2-6; possible D gene TRBD1, 6 bases. Trimming took 6 bases from V and 4 from J, leaving 13 bases between them. CDR1 is MNHEY and CDR2 is SVGEGT in the germline V gene. The CDR3 covers 15 residues. The chain's CDR3 is CASSTYREGANVLTF. CDR3 in DNA: TGTGCCAGCAGCACATACAGGGAGGGGGCCAACGTCCTGACTTTC.

This clonotype turned up a few times. The chain recombines TRBV6-5 with TRBJ2-3; D not certain. Germline loops: CDR1 MNHEY, CDR2 SVGAGI. Trimming took off 5 bases at V and 0 bases at J, with 15 bases between the two ends. This CDR3 spans 16 amino acids. The CDR3 loop reads CASSVLRDLSTDTQYF. The CDR3 nucleotides are TGTGCCAGCAGTGTACTCAGAGATTTGAGCACAGATACGCAGTATTTT.

The chain is built from TRBV30 and TRBJ1-1, with D unresolved. The CDR3 runs 12 residues. V lost 3 bases and J 1 base, leaving 6 bases between the germline ends. CDR1 and CDR2 from the germline V gene are GTSNPN and SVGIG (reference sequence). DNA of the CDR3: TGTGCCTGGAGATTTGGGAACACTGAAGCTTTCTTT. Translation: CAWRFGNTEAFF.

This clonotype turned up a few times. The chain has TRBV2 and TRBJ1-1, with 7 bases that match TRBD1. V shed 4 bases, J shed 4 bases, and the junction held 6 bases outside the gene matches. The CDR3 runs 14 residues. The germline gives CDR1 SNHLY, CDR2 FYNNEI. CDR3 amino acids: CASSGRGGRTEAFF. CDR3 DNA sequence: TGTGCCAGCAGTGGACGAGGGGGCCGCACTGAAGCTTTCTTT. Variable domain in full (rest from reference TRBV2 and TRBJ1-1): EPEVTQTPSHQVTQMGQEVILRCVPISNHLYFYWYRQILGQKVEFLVSFYNNEISEKSEIFDDQFSVERPDGSNFTLKIRSTKLEDSAMYFCASSGRGGRTEAFFGQGTRLTVV.

This clonotype came up many times. The chain uses TRBV20-1 and TRBJ2-3; maybe TRBD2 (5 bases). V lost 6 bases and J 3 bases, leaving 13 bases between the germline ends. Germline V gene data show CDR1 as DFQATT and CDR2 as SNEGSKA (reference sequence). CDR3 length equals 13 residues. The CDR3 loop is CSAILERTDTQYF. The CDR3, as DNA: TGCAGTGCAATACTAGAGAGAACAGATACGCAGTATTTT.

V and J are TRBV7-2 and TRBJ1-3; D is perhaps TRBD1 (5 bases). The CDR3 is made up of 13 amino acids. The V gene lost 2 bases and the J gene lost 8 bases, with 10 bases spanning the gap. The germline CDR1 and CDR2 sequences are SGHTA and FQGNSA. The CDR3 DNA reads TGTGCCAGCAGCTTAAACGGGGGGTACACCATATATTTT. Amino acid sequence: CASSLNGGYTIYF.

This clonotype occurred many times. The genes are TRBV5-1 and TRBJ2-1, with 8 bases aligning to TRBD1. This CDR3 has 14 residues. From germline, CDR1 is SGHRS and CDR2 YFSETQ. With 4 bases clipped from V and 6 bases from J, the junction kept 6 bases outside the gene matches. CDR3: CASSDRGRGNEQFF. CDR3 DNA: TGCGCCAGCAGCGACAGGGGAAGGGGCAATGAGCAGTTCTTC.